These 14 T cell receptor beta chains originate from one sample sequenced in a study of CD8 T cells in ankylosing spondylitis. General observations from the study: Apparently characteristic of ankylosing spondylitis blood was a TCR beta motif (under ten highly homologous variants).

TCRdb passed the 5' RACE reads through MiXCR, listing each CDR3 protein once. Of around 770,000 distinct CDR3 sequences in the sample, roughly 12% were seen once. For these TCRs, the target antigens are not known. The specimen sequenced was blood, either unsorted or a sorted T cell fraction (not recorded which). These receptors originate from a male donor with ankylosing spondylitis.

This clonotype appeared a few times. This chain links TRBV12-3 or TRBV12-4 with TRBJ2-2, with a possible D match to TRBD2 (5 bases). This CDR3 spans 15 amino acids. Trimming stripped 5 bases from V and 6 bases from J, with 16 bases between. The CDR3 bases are TGTGCCAGCAGTCCTACTAGTAACGGGCCCGGGGAGCTGTTTTTT. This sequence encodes CASSPTSNGPGELFF.

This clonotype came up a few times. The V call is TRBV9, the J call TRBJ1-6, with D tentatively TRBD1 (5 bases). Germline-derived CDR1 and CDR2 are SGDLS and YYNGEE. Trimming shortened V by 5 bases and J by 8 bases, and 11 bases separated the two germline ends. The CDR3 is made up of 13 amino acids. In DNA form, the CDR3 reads TGTGCCAGCAGGGGGGAGATGGATTCACCCCTCCACTTT. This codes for CASRGEMDSPLHF.

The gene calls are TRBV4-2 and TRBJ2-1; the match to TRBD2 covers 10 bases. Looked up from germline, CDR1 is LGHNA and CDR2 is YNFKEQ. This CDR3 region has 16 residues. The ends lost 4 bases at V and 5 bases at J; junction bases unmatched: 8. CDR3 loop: CASSPRRLAGDNEQFF. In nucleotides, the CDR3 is TGTGCCAGCAGCCCCAGGCGGCTAGCGGGAGACAATGAGCAGTTCTTC.

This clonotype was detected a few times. CDR3 loop: CSAFRDPSGNTIYF. The DNA for the CDR3 is TGCAGTGCGTTCAGGGACCCCTCTGGAAACACCATATATTTT. J is TRBJ1-3 and V is TRBV20-1; D possibly corresponds to TRBD1 (5 bases). Trimming shortened V by 6 bases and J by 0 bases, and 12 bases separated the two germline ends. This CDR3 has 14 residues. Per the germline V gene, CDR1 is DFQATT and CDR2 is SNEGSKA (reference sequence).

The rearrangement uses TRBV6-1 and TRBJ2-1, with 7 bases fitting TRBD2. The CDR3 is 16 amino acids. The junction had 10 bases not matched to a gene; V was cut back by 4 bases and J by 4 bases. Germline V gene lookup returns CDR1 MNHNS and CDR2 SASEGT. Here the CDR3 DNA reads TGTGCCAGCAGTGGAAAGCGGGACCGCCCATACAATGAGCAGTTCTTC. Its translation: CASSGKRDRPYNEQFF.

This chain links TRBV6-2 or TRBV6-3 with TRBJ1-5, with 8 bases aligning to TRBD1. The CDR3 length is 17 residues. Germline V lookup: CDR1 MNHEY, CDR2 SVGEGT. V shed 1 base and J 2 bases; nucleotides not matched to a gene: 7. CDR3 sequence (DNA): TGTGCCAGCAGTTACTTGCAGACAGGGGCGGGCAATCAGCCCCAGCATTTT. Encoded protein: CASSYLQTGAGNQPQHF.

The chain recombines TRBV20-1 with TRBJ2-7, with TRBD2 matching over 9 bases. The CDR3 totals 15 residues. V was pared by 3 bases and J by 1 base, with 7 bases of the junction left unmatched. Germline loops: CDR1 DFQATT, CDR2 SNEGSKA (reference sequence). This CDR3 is CSASSGGAESYEQYF. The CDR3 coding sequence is TGCAGTGCTAGTAGCGGGGGAGCCGAATCCTACGAGCAGTACTTC.

The CDR3 nucleotides are TGTGCCAGCAGCTCTCGAGAGGTGCACGAGCAGTACTTC. Residues: CASSSREVHEQYF. The chain carries TRBV11-2 and TRBJ2-7; D call uncertain. The germline V gene encodes CDR1 SGHAT and CDR2 FQNNGV. This CDR3 contains 13 residues. Trimming took 4 bases from V and 5 from J, leaving 12 bases between them.

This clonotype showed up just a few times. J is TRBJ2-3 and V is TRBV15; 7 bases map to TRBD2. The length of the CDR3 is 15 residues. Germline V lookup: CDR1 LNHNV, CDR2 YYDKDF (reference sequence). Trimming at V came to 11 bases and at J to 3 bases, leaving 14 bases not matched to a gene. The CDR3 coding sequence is TGTGCCGCCTCCGCTGGCGGGAGTGGTACAGATACGCAGTATTTT. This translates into CAASAGGSGTDTQYF.

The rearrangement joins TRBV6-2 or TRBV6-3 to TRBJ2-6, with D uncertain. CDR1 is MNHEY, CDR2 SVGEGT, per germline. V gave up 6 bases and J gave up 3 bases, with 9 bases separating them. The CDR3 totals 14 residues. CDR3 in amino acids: CASSLIGGANVLTF. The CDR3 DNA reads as TGTGCCAGCAGCCTCATAGGTGGGGCCAACGTCCTGACTTTC.

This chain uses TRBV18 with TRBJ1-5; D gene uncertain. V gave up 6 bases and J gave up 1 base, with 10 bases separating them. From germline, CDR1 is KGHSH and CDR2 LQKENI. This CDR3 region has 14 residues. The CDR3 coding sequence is TGTGCCAGCTCCGTTGGGCGGAGCAATCAGCCCCAGCATTTT. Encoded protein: CASSVGRSNQPQHF.

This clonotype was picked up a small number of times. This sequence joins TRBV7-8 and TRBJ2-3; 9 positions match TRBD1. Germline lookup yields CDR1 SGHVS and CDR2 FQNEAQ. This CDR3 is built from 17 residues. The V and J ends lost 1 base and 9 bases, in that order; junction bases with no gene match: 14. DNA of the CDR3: TGTGCCAGCAGCTTAGTATTATTTTGGGGACAGGGCTCAACGCAGTATTTT. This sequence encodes CASSLVLFWGQGSTQYF.

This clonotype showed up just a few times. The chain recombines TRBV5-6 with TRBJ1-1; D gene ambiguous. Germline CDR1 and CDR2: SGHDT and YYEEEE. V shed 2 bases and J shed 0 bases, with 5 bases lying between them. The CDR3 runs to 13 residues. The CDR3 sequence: CASSFYMNTEAFF. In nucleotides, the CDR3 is TGTGCCAGCAGCTTTTACATGAACACTGAAGCTTTCTTT.

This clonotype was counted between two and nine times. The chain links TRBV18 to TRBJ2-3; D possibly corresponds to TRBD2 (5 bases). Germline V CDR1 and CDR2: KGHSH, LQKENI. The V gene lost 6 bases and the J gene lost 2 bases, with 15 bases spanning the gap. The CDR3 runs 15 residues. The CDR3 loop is CASSPLDSITDTQYF. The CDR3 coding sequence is TGTGCCAGCTCCCCATTGGACTCCATCACAGATACGCAGTATTTT.